This passage covers 32 T cell receptor beta chains from one sample sequenced in a study of human T cells and chemical hapten exposure. The sample's time point: patch test 3, about 24 weeks after DPC sensitization. Described treatment: therapeutic diphenylcyclopropenone sensitization with weekly scalp DPC. In TCRdb, the RACE reads were re-called with MiXCR into one record per CDR3 protein. The sample lists 55,000 to 75,000 distinct CDR3 sequences, around 12% seen once, with 2.4% in the top ten. The source was whole blood, collected in connection with sensitization to the hapten diphenylcyclopropenone (DPC). Receptors were obtained from a young man with alopecia areata. Some clones in this sample may be carry-over from other donors' samples.

This clonotype came up many times. V usage is TRBV4-3 and J usage is TRBJ1-2; D gene unclear. Trimming removed 0 bases at V and 10 bases at J, with 15 bases between. The CDR3 is 14 residues long. In germline, CDR1 is LGHNA, CDR2 YSLEER. DNA for the CDR3: TGCGCCAGCAGCCAAGATAGAGAGGGCAGCTTCTACACCTTC. It is translated as CASSQDREGSFYTF.

The gene calls are TRBV29-1 and TRBJ2-5; a possible D gene is TRBD2 (6 bases). The CDR3 loop spans 12 amino acids. V shed 4 bases and J shed 5 bases, with 11 bases lying between them. Germline V gene data show CDR1 as SQVTM and CDR2 as ANQGSEA. The DNA of the CDR3 is TGCAGCGTTGGGGGACTCGGTGAGACCCAGTACTTC. Amino acid sequence: CSVGGLGETQYF.

This chain uses TRBV10-3 with TRBJ1-2, with 7 nucleotides matching TRBD1. Germline CDR1 ENHRY, CDR2 SYGVKD. Trimming removed 6 bases from V and 7 bases from J; junction bases left unmatched: 5. This CDR3 is 12 amino acids long. The chain's CDR3 is CAISQGDPGYTF. The CDR3 DNA sequence: TGTGCCATCAGCCAGGGGGATCCTGGCTACACCTTC.

At least ten counts were recorded for this clonotype. The chain recombines TRBV4-1 with TRBJ2-1; D call uncertain. Germline V gene sequence: CDR1 MGHRA, CDR2 YSYEKL. This CDR3 has 15 residues. V was cut by 4 bases and J by 8 bases, with 18 bases left in between. CDR3 DNA sequence: TGCGCCAGCAGCCCCCGTCGTGGCAGATTCGATGAGCAGTTCTTC. Amino acid sequence: CASSPRRGRFDEQFF.

In this sample, this clonotype turned up many times. V usage is TRBV7-9 and J usage is TRBJ1-1; TRBD1 aligns across 7 bases. The CDR3 is 14 amino acids. Trimming took 5 bases from V and 6 from J; bases not matched to a gene: 9. Germline V lookup: CDR1 SEHNR, CDR2 FQNEAQ (reference sequence). The CDR3 region is CASSGQGGTSEAFF. Written as DNA, the CDR3 is TGTGCCAGCAGCGGGCAAGGGGGCACTTCTGAAGCTTTCTTT.

This clonotype was detected only a few times. This chain joins TRBV27 and TRBJ1-5; D call uncertain. The V gene's germline CDR1 is MNHEY and CDR2 SMNVEV (reference sequence). Trimming cost V 3 bases and J 2 bases, with 5 bases left between them. This CDR3 is 13 amino acids long. The CDR3 sequence is CASSFGGNQPQHF. The CDR3 coding sequence is TGTGCCAGCAGTTTTGGGGGCAATCAGCCCCAGCATTTT.

This clonotype has a count of ten or more. The chain couples TRBV7-9 to TRBJ1-1; tentatively, D is TRBD1 (5 bases). Trimming pared 5 bases from V and 11 bases from J, leaving 15 bases between. Germline CDR1 is SEHNR and CDR2 is FQNEAQ (reference sequence). The CDR3 extends over 12 amino acids. DNA for the CDR3: TGTGCCAGCAGCCGCGACGGGACTGGGGCTTTCTTT. It specifies CASSRDGTGAFF.

This clonotype has at least ten counts. The genes are TRBV12-3 or TRBV12-4 and TRBJ1-3; no firm D call. CDR3 length: 15 amino acids. The V end lost 3 bases, the J end lost 2 bases, and 11 bases lay between the germline ends. The CDR3 region has the DNA TGTGCCAGCAGTTTGAGCCCCGACACTGGAAACACCATATATTTT. Its protein product is CASSLSPDTGNTIYF.

This clonotype came up a few times. The genes are TRBV29-1 and TRBJ2-3; D remains unclear. With 4 bases removed from V and 1 base from J, the gap between germline ends came to 9 bases. The germline gives CDR1 SQVTM, CDR2 ANQGSEA. CDR3 length equals 13 residues. The DNA of the CDR3 is TGCAGCGTTGCCCCCCTAGGCACAGATACGCAGTATTTT. It translates to CSVAPLGTDTQYF.

V usage is TRBV4-3 and J usage is TRBJ2-2; D not resolved. CDR1 is LGHNA and CDR2 is YSLEER in the germline V gene. The CDR3 loop spans 19 amino acids. V was shortened by 0 bases and J by 5 bases, with 22 bases between the two germline ends. This CDR3 reads CASSQDPSRSIPNTGELFF. CDR3 DNA sequence: TGCGCCAGCAGCCAAGATCCAAGCAGGTCCATCCCAAATACCGGGGAGCTGTTTTTT.

This clonotype turned up a few times. The chain links TRBV7-9 to TRBJ1-5; D ambiguous. The germline V gene encodes CDR1 SEHNR and CDR2 FQNEAQ (reference sequence). The V end was cut by 2 bases, the J end by 1 base, with 9 bases between. CDR3 length equals 15 residues. The CDR3 sequence: CASSLQRQSNQPQHF. CDR3 in DNA: TGTGCCAGCAGCTTACAAAGGCAGAGCAATCAGCCCCAGCATTTT.

This clonotype showed up just a few times. The J gene is TRBJ1-4, the V gene TRBV3-1, with D perhaps TRBD1 (6 bases). V gave up 1 base and J gave up 7 bases, with 13 bases separating them. The CDR3 length is 15 residues. Germline CDR1 LGHDT, CDR2 YNNKEL (reference sequence). CDR3 protein: CASSQVLGAGEKLFF. In nucleotides, the CDR3 is TGTGCCAGCAGCCAAGTATTGGGGGCGGGTGAAAAACTGTTTTTT.

This clonotype was seen ten or more times. J is TRBJ2-7 and V is TRBV9, with TRBD1 matching 9 bases. The CDR3 is 15 residues long. The V gene end was trimmed by 0 bases and the J gene end by 4 bases; junction bases not matched to a gene: 5. Germline lookup yields CDR1 SGDLS and CDR2 YYNGEE. The CDR3 DNA reads as TGTGCCAGCAGCGTAGATGGGACAGGGCAATACGAGCAGTACTTC. Amino acid sequence: CASSVDGTGQYEQYF. Filled out from reference TRBV9 and TRBJ2-7, the complete variable domain reads DSGVTQTPKHLITATGQRVTLRCSPRSGDLSVYWYQQSLDQGLQFLIQYYNGEERAKGNILERFSAQQFPDLHSELNLSSLELGDSALYFCASSVDGTGQYEQYFGPGTRLTVT.

The chain combines TRBV11-2 with TRBJ1-2; TRBD1 aligns across 8 bases. The CDR3 is 14 residues long. Per germline, CDR1 SGHAT and CDR2 FQNNGV. The V gene end was trimmed by 4 bases and the J gene end by 8 bases; junction bases not matched to a gene: 9. CDR3 region: CASSSPRGLWGYTF. For the CDR3, the DNA is TGTGCCAGCAGCTCCCCCAGGGGGCTTTGGGGCTACACCTTC.

This clonotype was detected many times. J is TRBJ1-1 and V is TRBV7-9, with TRBD1 as a possible D gene (5 bases). This CDR3 has 16 amino acids. V was trimmed by 5 bases and J by 2 bases, leaving 18 bases between them. CDR1 and CDR2 (germline): SEHNR, FQNEAQ (reference sequence). The CDR3 DNA is TGTGCCAGCAGCAGTCGGGGATACAGGAGTAACACTGAAGCTTTCTTT. Encoded protein: CASSSRGYRSNTEAFF.

This clonotype turned up a few times. The rearrangement joins TRBV6-1 to TRBJ1-2, with 9 nucleotides matching TRBD1. The CDR3 loop spans 14 amino acids. With 4 bases clipped from V and 3 bases from J, the junction kept 3 bases outside the gene matches. Germline CDR1 and CDR2: MNHNS and SASEGT. CDR3 sequence (DNA): TGTGCCAGCAGTGCGGACAGGGGTGACTATGGCTACACCTTC. Translated, it gives CASSADRGDYGYTF.

In its sample, this clonotype was seen many times. The genes are TRBV27 and TRBJ2-7; TRBD1 agrees at 9 bases. CDR3 length: 14 amino acids. CDR1 and CDR2 (germline): MNHEY, SMNVEV (reference sequence). V lost 6 bases and J lost 2; bases outside the gene matches: 5. CDR3 sequence (DNA): TGTGCCAGCAGCAAACAGGGGGCGGCCTACGAGCAGTACTTC. This codes for CASSKQGAAYEQYF.

This clonotype has only a few counts. The rearrangement joins TRBV29-1 to TRBJ1-2; 7 bases are a match to TRBD1. Trimming took 7 bases from V and 8 from J; bases not matched to a gene: 13. Germline V CDR1 and CDR2: SQVTM, ANQGSEA. The CDR3 is 13 residues long. CDR3 region: CSAGGQDQEGYTF. CDR3 bases: TGCAGCGCGGGTGGACAGGACCAGGAAGGCTACACCTTC.

This clonotype has only a few counts. The rearrangement uses TRBV7-2 and TRBJ2-5; D gene uncertain. Germline assignment: CDR1 SGHTA and CDR2 FQGNSA. With 4 bases removed from V and 5 bases from J, the gap between germline ends came to 17 bases. This CDR3 is built from 15 residues. CDR3 bases: TGTGCCAGCAGCTCGACGCCCAGCCAGAGGGAGACCCAGTACTTC. Encoded protein: CASSSTPSQRETQYF. The whole variable domain, filled in from reference TRBV7-2 and TRBJ2-5, reads GAGVSQSPSNKVTEKGKDVELRCDPISGHTALYWYRQSLGQGLEFLIYFQGNSAPDKSGLPSDRFSAERTGGSVSTLTIQRTQQEDSAVYLCASSSTPSQRETQYFGPGTRLLVL.

In its sample, this clonotype was seen many times. The gene calls are TRBV6-2 or TRBV6-3 and TRBJ1-5, with a possible D match to TRBD1 (5 bases). The V gene lost 7 bases and the J gene lost 0 bases, with 13 bases spanning the gap. Germline CDR1 and CDR2: MNHEY and SVGEGT. The CDR3 runs 15 residues. CDR3 region: CASTLLGDSNQPQHF. The CDR3 nucleotides read TGTGCCAGCACCCTATTAGGGGATAGCAATCAGCCCCAGCATTTT.

A few counts support this clonotype. J is TRBJ1-1 and V is TRBV29-1, with unresolved D. CDR1 and CDR2 from the germline V gene are SQVTM and ANQGSEA. This CDR3 region has 12 residues. Trimming removed 7 bases at V and 0 bases at J, with 9 bases between. The CDR3 here is CSAGGMNTEAFF. Written as DNA, the CDR3 is TGCAGCGCGGGCGGGATGAACACTGAAGCTTTCTTT. Full variable domain (missing parts from reference TRBV29-1 and TRBJ1-1): SAVISQKPSRDICQRGTSLTIQCQVDSQVTMMFWYRQQPGQSLTLIATANQGSEATYESGFVIDKFPISRPNLTFSTLTVSNMSPEDSSIYLCSAGGMNTEAFFGQGTRLTVV.

The chain combines TRBV30 with TRBJ2-7; D not certain. Trimming took off 4 bases at V and 4 bases at J, with 11 bases between the two ends. CDR1 and CDR2 (germline): GTSNPN, SVGIG (reference sequence). CDR3 length: 12 amino acids. CDR3 in DNA: TGTGCCTGGACAGGAGAGGCTTACGAGCAGTACTTC. Translating it yields CAWTGEAYEQYF. The whole variable domain, filled in from reference TRBV30 and TRBJ2-7, reads SQTIHQWPATLVQPVGSPLSLECTVEGTSNPNLYWYRQAAGRGLQLLFYSVGIGQISSEVPQNLSASRPQDRQFILSSKKLLLSDSGFYLCAWTGEAYEQYFGPGTRLTVT.

J is TRBJ2-6 and V is TRBV6-1; a weak D match, TRBD2 (5 bases). The CDR3 consists of 16 residues. Trimming took off 2 bases at V and 4 bases at J, with 12 bases between the two ends. Germline V gene lookup returns CDR1 MNHNS and CDR2 SASEGT. The CDR3 coding sequence is TGTGCCAGCAGTGAACCGGGAACTGCCGGGGCCAACGTCCTGACTTTC. Residues: CASSEPGTAGANVLTF.

This clonotype occurred a few times. The rearrangement joins TRBV28 to TRBJ1-5; 7 bases map to TRBD1. There are 16 residues in the CDR3. Trimming at V came to 5 bases and at J to 0 bases, leaving 7 bases not matched to a gene. Germline V gene lookup returns CDR1 MDHEN and CDR2 SYDVKM. CDR3 coding DNA: TGTGCCAGCAGTCACCACAGGGGCTATAGCAATCAGCCCCAGCATTTT. Residues: CASSHHRGYSNQPQHF. Together with reference TRBV28 and TRBJ1-5, the CDR3 gives the full variable domain: DVKVTQSSRYLVKRTGEKVFLECVQDMDHENMFWYRQDPGLGLRLIYFSYDVKMKEKGDIPEGYSVSREKKERFSLILESASTNQTSMYLCASSHHRGYSNQPQHFGDGTRLSIL.

This clonotype has a handful of counts. The chain uses TRBV6-2 or TRBV6-3 and TRBJ2-3, with TRBD2 matching 11 bases. After removal of 6 bases from V and 3 bases from J, the junction contained 8 bases not matched to a gene. CDR1 and CDR2 (germline): MNHEY, SVGEGT. The CDR3 is made up of 16 amino acids. The CDR3 sequence: CASRNRLAGPTDTQYF. The CDR3 region has the DNA TGTGCCAGCAGAAATAGACTAGCGGGGCCTACAGATACGCAGTATTTT.

This clonotype has only a few counts. This CDR3 reads CSARGGTTSTDTQYF. The CDR3 DNA follows: TGCAGTGCTAGAGGCGGGACTACGAGCACAGATACGCAGTATTTT. The rearrangement uses TRBV20-1 and TRBJ2-3; 7 nucleotides match TRBD2. The CDR3 contains 15 residues. Trimming removed 1 base from V and 0 bases from J; junction bases left unmatched: 4. Germline CDR1 is DFQATT and CDR2 is SNEGSKA (reference sequence).

At least ten counts were recorded for this clonotype. The V gene is TRBV10-3, the J gene TRBJ2-7; a possible D gene is TRBD2 (6 bases). V was clipped by 6 bases and J by 0 bases, with 18 bases between them. This CDR3 comprises 16 residues. Germline CDR1 reads ENHRY; CDR2 reads SYGVKD. This CDR3 reads CAISGRTAGSSYEQYF. The CDR3 DNA follows: TGTGCCATCAGCGGCAGGACGGCGGGGAGCTCCTACGAGCAGTACTTC.

This clonotype came up a few times. The rearrangement joins TRBV3-1 to TRBJ1-4, with 8 bases identical to TRBD1. Trimming took 0 bases from V and 4 from J; bases not matched to a gene: 7. Germline CDR1 LGHDT, CDR2 YNNKEL (reference sequence). CDR3 length: 17 amino acids. Here the CDR3 reads CASSQEGTGVINEKLFF. The CDR3 bases are TGTGCCAGCAGCCAAGAAGGGACAGGAGTCATTAATGAAAAACTGTTTTTT.

The genes are TRBV3-1 and TRBJ2-3; D ambiguous. The V end lost 0 bases, the J end lost 2 bases, and 12 bases lay between the germline ends. The CDR3 has 16 residues. CDR1 and CDR2 (germline): LGHDT, YNNKEL (reference sequence). The CDR3 DNA reads TGTGCCAGCAGCCAAGATTGGGCAGTAGCCACAGATACGCAGTATTTT. Its protein is CASSQDWAVATDTQYF.

This chain uses TRBV7-9 with TRBJ1-6; 7 bases agree with TRBD1. Germline trimming cut 2 bases from V and 7 bases from J; bases unmatched to any gene: 5. Germline assignment: CDR1 SEHNR and CDR2 FQNEAQ (reference sequence). The CDR3 runs 15 residues. In DNA form, the CDR3 reads TGTGCCAGCAGCTTAAAGGGGGCGCCCAATTCACCCCTCCACTTT. Translating gives CASSLKGAPNSPLHF.

This clonotype was observed many times. The rearrangement joins TRBV7-2 to TRBJ1-4; 9 bases are shared with TRBD1. CDR3 length equals 14 residues. V lost 5 bases to trimming and J lost 8 bases; unmatched junction nucleotides: 6. CDR1 is SGHTA, CDR2 FQGNSA, per germline. The CDR3 protein is CASSRTGEGEKLFF. The CDR3 coding sequence is TGTGCCAGCAGCCGGACAGGGGAGGGGGAAAAACTGTTTTTT.

This clonotype was observed a few times. The chain recombines TRBV6-5 with TRBJ1-1; D gene uncertain. Trimming removed 0 bases from V and 3 bases from J, with 8 bases in between. The CDR3 length is 14 residues. Germline CDR1 and CDR2: MNHEY and SVGAGI. CDR3 DNA: TGTGCCAGCAGTTACTCGAGTCCGGACACTGAAGCTTTCTTT. Translation: CASSYSSPDTEAFF.